This TCR beta chain was observed in a study of T cell changes during pregnancy in multiple sclerosis. Produced via immunoSEQ multiplex PCR; TCRdb's table is partial and in-frame only. The repertoire has about 70,000 clones, approximately 91% of them found once; the top ten carry around 0.27%. With 2 bases removed from V and 3 bases from J, the gap between germline ends came to 7 bases. This CDR3 contains 13 residues. The germline gives CDR1 SGHTA, CDR2 FQGNSA. The rearrangement links TRBV7-2 to TRBJ1-1; D is undetermined. The source material was CD4+ T cells from peripheral blood mononuclear cells, sampled after pregnancy. This clonotype originated in a female donor with multiple sclerosis, enrolled in a pregnancy study. The CDR3 sequence: CASSLNGYTEAFF. The CDR3 DNA sequence: TGTGCCAGCAGCTTAAACGGGTACACTGAAGCTTTCTTT. The entire variable domain, with the rest obtained from reference TRBV7-2 and TRBJ1-1, is as follows: GAGVSQSPSNKVTEKGKDVELRCDPISGHTALYWYRQSLGQGLEFLIYFQGNSAPDKSGLPSDRFSAERTGGSVSTLTIQRTQQEDSAVYLCASSLNGYTEAFFGQGTRLTVV.